Listed below are T cell receptor beta chains from one sample, sequenced in a study of graft-versus-host responses after intestinal transplantation. Libraries were prepared by immunoSEQ multiplex PCR; TCRdb keeps only in-frame clonotypes and omits some of them. Among tens of thousands of clones listed, around 90% were seen once. Specimen: PBMCs, collected 662 days after intestinal transplant. The receptors shown here come from a human patient who received an intestinal transplant, so some T cells may come from the graft donor. The conserved cysteine and the conserved F or W are not part of the CDR3 here. The order of the fields is J gene, clone size, V gene, CDR3 protein. Expanded clones are given a class, and other clones once, few, many or no size at all.

>TRBJ1-4|once|TRBV10-2
ASRKDRGNEKLF
>TRBJ2-6|.|TRBV9
ASSGSGLANVLT
>TRBJ1-2|.|TRBV14
ASSHVDRAGGYT
>TRBJ2-3|.|TRBV11-2
ASSWEGGGTDTQY
>TRBJ1-5|.|TRBV4-1
ASSQEHRRDQPQH
>TRBJ2-7|once|TRBV7-9
ASSLSGGIKPYEQY
>TRBJ2-2|.|TRBV4-1
ASSQEGPGTGGVGELF
>TRBJ1-1|.|TRBV5-1
ASSFQFMNTEAF
>TRBJ2-2|.|TRBV29-1
SVFTGELF
>TRBJ1-1|.|TRBV11-1
ASSPGQLNTEAF
>TRBJ2-4|.|TRBV9
ASSVEATAGNIQY
>TRBJ2-1|.|TRBV10-3
AIRPRLATNEQF
>TRBJ2-7|.|TRBV29-1
SVSDRDLSEQY
>TRBJ1-1|once|TRBV4-1
ASSHAAGANTEAF
>TRBJ2-7|once|TRBV6-5
ASPYNEQY
>TRBJ2-2|.|TRBV5-4
ASRSRFGELF